This T cell receptor (beta chain) was observed in a study of blood T cell repertoires in COVID-19 (dated by TCRdb to the early 2020s). For the study in its entirety: Samples from collaborators originated in the United States, Italy and Spain and spanned both the acute and convalescent phases of COVID-19. The sample metadata nearly always contained a de-identified subject ID, COVID-19 status, age in years and sex. Samples were obtained from the ongoing ImmuneRACE study (first 160 participants) and from about 1,300 subjects provided by 6 global collaborators. The repertoires were released in a freely available public database intended as a resource for research on the immune response to SARS-CoV-2. The prospective study material was composed of cDNA or gDNA derived from T cells, B-cell-depleted T cells, or PBMCs. Subjects who had been exposed to COVID-19, were actively infected with it, or had recovered from it provided the deeply sampled blood TCRbeta repertoires that made up the dataset. Where available, HLA class I and class II types were obtained from metadata supplied by the sample provider rather than from assay-based typing.

The CDR3 holds 14 amino acids from the cysteine to the phenylalanine. Left in the record is the CDR3 DNA by itself, 42 bases read in frame from the first base. The trim is 0 bases for V and 2 bases for J, with a gap of 7 bases between the germline ends. From a lookup of the germline V gene, CDR1 and CDR2 are MNHEY and SVGAGI. Regarding this clone: Its antigen remains unidentified. Nothing much larger sits one base from this clone, and base qualities are not available.

TCRbeta CDR3 regions were amplified from genomic DNA using the immunoSEQ Assay, a bias-controlled multiplex PCR. Regarding the original processing steps: The number of nucleated cells in each sample was estimated from the amplification of reference gene primers within the assay. To quantify the absolute abundance of each unique TCRbeta CDR3 rearrangement, sequence reads were collapsed and filtered. For each sample, productive Simpson clonality was calculated as the square root of Simpson's diversity index over productive rearrangements. TCRdb holds this immuneACCESS table with in-frame rearrangements only. Some clones are missing; in checked studies, unresolved V genes explain under half, and the rest has no known cause. V, J and clone size reflect that table, while D and trimming were determined from the DNA. For this sample the table gives over 200,000 clones, of which 88% were detected only once. More than 3% of the sample comes from the top ten.

What the authors observed across the whole study: Clinical and demographic metadata were provided uncurated, with the amount varying by source and participant.

Enrolling through a virtual design, the prospective study's participants ranged in age from about 18 to 100 years and lived across roughly 24 United States geographic areas. In the prospective study, cohorts were assigned on the basis of participant-reported clinical history obtained from a screening survey and a study questionnaire. A participant counted as exposed if, within 2 weeks of entering the study, that participant had been in contact with someone who had a PCR-confirmed or clinician-diagnosed COVID-19 case. Each participant in the prospective study had whole blood, serum and a nasopharyngeal or oropharyngeal swab collected by mobile phlebotomists. Additional blood draws and questionnaires over an approximately two-month period could optionally be provided by prospective study participants. Before DNA extraction, blood samples from the prospective study were shipped at room temperature or frozen.

The sequence was obtained from a woman aged 25 to 39 who had been exposed to COVID-19. The sample was PBMCs or T cells enriched from blood (not recorded which). The chain employs TRBV6-5 and TRBJ2-5; a tentative D call is TRBD2 (5 bases match). The nucleotide sequence reads TGTGCCAGCAGTTACTCTCGGGGACAAGAGACCCAGTACTTC. The encoded protein is CASSYSRGQETQYF.